One and the same sample provided the 31 T cell receptor beta chains below, sequenced in a study of cytomegalovirus exposure and HLA in healthy donors. Primers included in the PCR were 60 Vbeta and 13 Jbeta primers. The data were produced by immunoSEQ multiplex PCR, yet TCRdb's version contains in-frame clones alone and is incomplete. The table for this sample gives some 150,000 clones. The sample comprised PBMCs. These receptors were taken from a woman between 18 and 29 years old in good health and CMV-seronegative.

The rearrangement joins TRBV19 to TRBJ2-5, with TRBD1 matching 7 bases. The CDR3 runs 14 residues. J gave up 2 bases and V 6 bases, and 6 bases lay outside the gene matches. Germline V CDR1 and CDR2: LNHDA, SQIVND (reference sequence). The CDR3 coding sequence is TGTGCCAGTAGATCTGAACAGGGGCAAGAGACCCAGTACTTC. Its protein is CASRSEQGQETQYF.

Details on this clone: At one end the junction does not follow the germline gene, possibly because of a read error. The genes are TRBV7-7 and TRBJ2-5; 11 bases are shared with TRBD2. Germline CDR1 is SSHAT and CDR2 is FNYEAQ (reference sequence). This CDR3 has 15 residues. The CDR3 loop reads CASSSSTSGMETQYF. The CDR3 region has the DNA TGTGCTAGCAGCTCATCGACTAGCGGGATGGAGACCCAGTACTTC.

The gene calls are TRBV5-1 and TRBJ2-1; 9 bases are a match to TRBD1. This CDR3 has 16 amino acids. Unmatched junction bases numbered 6, after V lost 2 bases and J lost 3 bases. Germline CDR1 SGHRS, CDR2 YFSETQ. The DNA of the CDR3 is TGCGCCAGCAGCTTACAGGGGGCGAAGGTCTACAATGAGCAGTTCTTC. Protein sequence: CASSLQGAKVYNEQFF.

The CDR3 loop is CASSVGTSGKNIQYF. The DNA of the CDR3 is TGTGCCAGCAGCGTAGGGACTAGCGGAAAAAACATTCAGTACTTC. This chain uses TRBV7-9 with TRBJ2-4; 11 nucleotides agree with TRBD2. The V gene end was trimmed by 5 bases and the J gene end by 4 bases; junction bases not matched to a gene: 4. This CDR3 has 15 residues. Germline-derived CDR1 and CDR2 are SEHNR and FQNEAQ (reference sequence).

V gene TRBV5-6 combines with J gene TRBJ1-4; 7 positions agree with TRBD1. The trim removed 4 bases at V and 8 bases at J, leaving 11 bases unmatched. The CDR3 consists of 15 residues. Germline V gene lookup returns CDR1 SGHDT and CDR2 YYEEEE. The CDR3 reads CASSTEGQVLEKLFF. CDR3 nucleotide sequence: TGTGCCAGCAGCACGGAAGGACAGGTATTAGAAAAACTGTTTTTT.

The CDR3 region has the DNA TGCGCCAGCAGCTTGGCCGGGACAGCGAACACTGAAGCTTTCTTT. Its translation: CASSLAGTANTEAFF. This chain uses TRBV5-1 with TRBJ1-1, with 7 bases fitting TRBD1. This CDR3 is 15 amino acids long. V lost 0 bases, J lost 1 base, and 3 bases stayed unmatched. Germline lookup yields CDR1 SGHRS and CDR2 YFSETQ.

The chain combines TRBV4-1 with TRBJ1-5; 10 bases are shared with TRBD1. CDR3 length: 16 residues. V gave up 2 bases and J gave up 3 bases; unmatched junction bases: 4. Germline lookup yields CDR1 MGHRA and CDR2 YSYEKL. CDR3 coding DNA: TGCGCCAGCAGCCAAAGGACAGGGGGTGACAATCAGCCCCAGCATTTT. It yields the protein CASSQRTGGDNQPQHF.

The chain joins TRBV28 to TRBJ1-1; D is perhaps TRBD1 (6 bases). V shed 6 bases and J shed 6 bases, with 17 bases lying between them. The V gene's germline CDR1 is MDHEN and CDR2 SYDVKM. The CDR3 length is 14 residues. CDR3 nucleotide sequence: TGTGCCAGCAGACGACAGGCCCTGGTCGCTGAAGCTTTCTTT. Translating it yields CASRRQALVAEAFF.

This chain joins TRBV7-2 and TRBJ2-1; D not certain. CDR1 is SGHTA and CDR2 is FQGNSA in the germline V gene. V shed 5 bases and J shed 7 bases, with 18 bases lying between them. This CDR3 is built from 15 residues. CDR3 nucleotides: TGTGCCAGCAGCCCCGTAAGCAGGAATGGAAATGAGCAGTTCTTC. Translating it yields CASSPVSRNGNEQFF.

For the CDR3, the DNA is TGTGCCAGCAGCTTGGGGGGGGGTAGCACAGATACGCAGTATTTT. Translated: CASSLGGGSTDTQYF. This chain links TRBV5-6 with TRBJ2-3; 7 bases align to TRBD2. Germline CDR1 reads SGHDT; CDR2 reads YYEEEE. The CDR3 loop spans 15 amino acids. The V gene end was trimmed by 0 bases and the J gene end by 0 bases; junction bases not matched to a gene: 1. The full variable domain, completed using reference TRBV5-6 and TRBJ2-3, is DAGVTQSPTHLIKTRGQQVTLRCSPKSGHDTVSWYQQALGQGPQFIFQYYEEEERQRGNFPDRFSGHQFPNYSSELNVNALLLGDSALYLCASSLGGGSTDTQYFGPGTRLTVL.

This chain links TRBV27 with TRBJ2-3, with 10 bases that match TRBD2. The ends lost 1 base at V and 1 base at J; junction bases unmatched: 8. The CDR3 consists of 18 residues. Per germline, CDR1 MNHEY and CDR2 SMNVEV (reference sequence). Here the CDR3 reads CASSLWSSGSGGTDTQYF. DNA of the CDR3: TGTGCCAGCAGTTTATGGTCTAGCGGGAGTGGTGGCACAGATACGCAGTATTTT.

The J gene is TRBJ1-5, the V gene TRBV5-4, with 8 bases aligning to TRBD1. Germline CDR1 reads SGHNT; CDR2 reads YYREEE (reference sequence). V was clipped by 0 bases and J by 7 bases; unmatched bases: 12. The CDR3 is 17 amino acids. Here the CDR3 DNA reads TGTGCCAGCAGCTTGGGGGGAGGGCAGGGGGCTACGCAGCCCCAGCATTTT. It translates to CASSLGGGQGATQPQHF.

V is TRBV6-1 and J is TRBJ1-5; 8 bases map to TRBD1. With 8 bases clipped from V and 11 bases from J, the junction kept 17 bases outside the gene matches. The CDR3 length is 15 residues. Germline V CDR1 and CDR2: MNHNS, SASEGT. CDR3 DNA sequence: TGTGCCAGCTGGCCCGGGACAGGAGAATCAGTGGCCCAGCATTTT. It translates to CASWPGTGESVAQHF.

The chain has TRBV19 and TRBJ2-1; D is perhaps TRBD2 (6 bases). The germline V and J ends were trimmed by 6 bases and 1 base, with 19 bases remaining between them. CDR1 and CDR2 from the germline V gene are LNHDA and SQIVND (reference sequence). The CDR3 is 17 residues long. The CDR3 here is CASSPKAASVSYNEQFF. The CDR3 DNA is TGTGCCAGTAGCCCAAAGGCGGCTAGCGTGTCCTACAATGAGCAGTTCTTC.

The CDR3 here is CASSEAVGTDTQYF. The CDR3 DNA is TGTGCCAGCAGTGAGGCGGTAGGCACAGATACGCAGTATTTT. The rearrangement joins TRBV6-4 to TRBJ2-3; D is uncertain. V shed 3 bases and J shed 1 base, with 8 bases lying between them. Germline V gives CDR1 MRHNA, CDR2 SNTAGT. The CDR3 covers 14 residues.

The genes are TRBV10-3 and TRBJ2-5; tentatively, D is TRBD2 (6 bases). The DNA end is a closer match to TRBJ2-7, so the J assignment may be wrong. Germline assignment: CDR1 ENHRY and CDR2 SYGVKD. The length of the CDR3 is 15 residues. CDR3 DNA sequence: TGTGCCATCAGTGAGAGTGCGGGACGGATCTACGAGCAGTACTTC. Its translation is CAISESAGRIYEQYF.

The V gene is TRBV21-1, the J gene TRBJ2-7; the D call in the table, TRBD2, was not verified against the DNA. TRBV21-1 is reported as a pseudogene. The CDR3 has 16 residues. Here the CDR3 DNA reads TGTGCCAGCAGCAATGGACTAGCGGGAGTGTCCTACGAGCAGTACGTC. Encoded protein: CASSNGLAGVSYEQYV.

The chain links TRBV2 to TRBJ2-5; 9 bases line up with TRBD1. The DNA end is a closer match to TRBJ2-7, so the J assignment may be wrong. From germline, CDR1 is SNHLY and CDR2 FYNNEI. The CDR3 has 14 amino acids. Written as DNA, the CDR3 is TGTGCCAGCAGTGGGGGACAGGGACGCTACGAGCAGTACTTC. Amino acid sequence: CASSGGQGRYEQYF.

The chain links TRBV10-3 to TRBJ2-3; a weak D match, TRBD1 (7 bases). Germline V gene lookup returns CDR1 ENHRY and CDR2 SYGVKD. The CDR3 runs to 21 residues. Trimming cost V 3 bases and J 0 bases, with 28 bases left between them. The CDR3: CAISDGPSLTRQGGSTDTQYF. DNA for the CDR3: TGTGCCATCAGTGATGGCCCCAGCCTCACGCGACAGGGAGGTAGCACAGATACGCAGTATTTT.

The chain joins TRBV6-5 to TRBJ2-3; 11 nucleotides agree with TRBD2. The CDR3 extends over 15 amino acids. V gave up 6 bases and J gave up 4 bases; unmatched junction bases: 6. Germline V gives CDR1 MNHEY, CDR2 SVGAGI. DNA of the CDR3: TGTGCCAGCAGCCACACTAGCGGGAGAGCAGATACGCAGTATTTT. Protein sequence: CASSHTSGRADTQYF.

CDR3 protein: CASSERSVPSTDTQYF. The CDR3 DNA sequence: TGTGCCAGCAGTGAGAGGAGCGTCCCTAGCACAGATACGCAGTATTTT. The rearrangement joins TRBV6-4 to TRBJ2-3; D is uncertain. From germline, CDR1 is MRHNA and CDR2 SNTAGT. The V and J ends lost 3 bases and 0 bases respectively, with 13 bases between them. This CDR3 region has 16 residues.

The V gene is TRBV6-1, the J gene TRBJ1-3; D is unresolved. Germline CDR1 MNHNS, CDR2 SASEGT. The CDR3 is made up of 12 amino acids. Trimming left V 8 bases short and J 1 base short, with 6 bases between. The CDR3 DNA is TGTGCCAGCCGCACATCTGGAAACACCATATATTTT. This codes for CASRTSGNTIYF.

The genes are TRBV11-3 and TRBJ2-5; TRBD2 agrees at 11 bases. Germline V gene lookup returns CDR1 SGHNT and CDR2 YENEEA. The CDR3 length is 16 residues. Germline trimming cut 5 bases from V and 1 base from J; bases unmatched to any gene: 6. CDR3 residues: CASSPRGTSGQETQYF. The DNA for the CDR3 is TGTGCCAGCAGCCCACGGGGGACTAGCGGCCAAGAGACCCAGTACTTC.

Of note for this clone: The CDR3 carries no conserved terminal phenylalanine or tryptophan, so it likely arises from a read error. This sequence joins TRBV7-2 and TRBJ2-6, with 9 nucleotides matching TRBD1. The CDR3 has 15 residues. CDR1 and CDR2 from the germline V gene are SGHTA and FQGNSA. V dropped 5 bases and J dropped 2; count of bases not matched to a gene: 1. The CDR3 DNA reads as TGTGCCAGCAGCCGACAGGGGGCTGGGGCCAACGTCCTGACTTCC. Encoded protein: CASSRQGAGANVLTS.

The J gene is TRBJ2-2, the V gene TRBV10-1, with 9 bases identical to TRBD2. The V and J ends lost 4 bases and 2 bases, in that order; junction bases with no gene match: 2. This CDR3 contains 15 residues. Germline V lookup: CDR1 WNHNN, CDR2 SYGVQD (reference sequence). This CDR3 reads CASSGLADNTGELFF. CDR3 DNA: TGCGCCAGCAGTGGACTAGCGGATAACACCGGGGAGCTGTTTTTT.

The V and J genes are TRBV30 and TRBJ2-3; tentative D call: TRBD2 (5 bases). This CDR3 spans 14 amino acids. Trimming stripped 4 bases from V and 4 bases from J, with 15 bases between. Germline V gene data show CDR1 as GTSNPN and CDR2 as SVGIG (reference sequence). CDR3 sequence: CAWTPGITPDTQYF. In DNA form, the CDR3 reads TGTGCCTGGACCCCCGGGATAACGCCAGATACGCAGTATTTT.

This rearrangement joins TRBV25-1 to TRBJ2-3; 9 nucleotides agree with TRBD2. The CDR3 extends over 11 amino acids. The ends lost 9 bases at V and 14 bases at J; junction bases unmatched: 9. Germline CDR1 reads MGHDK; CDR2 reads SYGVNS. The CDR3 bases are TGTGCCAGTGGGACTAGCCAGCTCCGGTATTTT. Protein product: CASGTSQLRYF.

The chain couples TRBV6-6 to TRBJ2-5, with 8 positions matching TRBD2. The J call is uncertain, as TRBJ2-7 better fits the DNA end. The CDR3 runs 14 residues. The germline gives CDR1 MNHNY, CDR2 SVGAGI (reference sequence). The CDR3 nucleotides read TGTGCCAGCAGTTTACGGGAGGGCCCCTACGAGCAGTACTTC. It translates to CASSLREGPYEQYF.

V usage is TRBV5-1 and J usage is TRBJ2-1, with D possibly matching TRBD2 (6 bases). Germline CDR1 SGHRS, CDR2 YFSETQ. This CDR3 comprises 13 residues. The V end was cut by 4 bases, the J end by 10 bases, with 15 bases between. This chain's CDR3 is CASSRSRDWEQFF. The DNA of the CDR3 is TGCGCCAGCAGCCGGAGTAGGGACTGGGAGCAGTTCTTC.

The chain carries TRBV28 and TRBJ1-1; 9 positions match TRBD1. The CDR3 spans 14 residues. V was pared by 5 bases and J by 4 bases, with 5 bases of the junction left unmatched. Germline assignment: CDR1 MDHEN and CDR2 SYDVKM. DNA of the CDR3: TGTGCCAGCAGTCCCCCGACAGGGGGCACTGAAGCTTTCTTT. This gives the protein CASSPPTGGTEAFF.

The chain joins TRBV29-1 to TRBJ1-2, with TRBD1 matching over 9 bases. The CDR3 covers 13 residues. With 6 bases clipped from V and 1 base from J, the junction kept 3 bases outside the gene matches. Germline V CDR1 and CDR2: SQVTM, ANQGSEA. The CDR3 DNA follows: TGCAGCGTCATGGGACAGGGTAACTATGGCTACACCTTC. Its translation is CSVMGQGNYGYTF.